This T cell receptor beta chain was observed in a study of prognosis after radiotherapy for stage I lung cancer. In the study overall: Stage I non-small cell lung cancer patients, who were enrolled in Nanjing, China, joined the cohort between early 2018 and January 2019.

Germline V gives CDR1 SNHLY, CDR2 FYNNEI. The CDR3 covers 15 residues. Trimming pared 4 bases from V and 0 bases from J, leaving 7 bases between. This clonotype was observed at least ten times. Its antigen is currently unknown. It was by two-round multiplex PCR that TCR beta CDR3 was amplified from genomic DNA. Every TRBV and TRBJ gene had its own specific primer in first-round PCR. TCRdb reprocessed the multiplex PCR reads via MiXCR and lists one record per CDR3 protein. Altogether 26,000 or so distinct CDR3 sequences are present, 25% to 35% being singletons, with the ten largest covering around 35%. Study observations and caveats: Lower Shannon entropy after stereotactic body radiation therapy was observed in patients who went on to develop distant metastases.

Sequenced material: PBMCs, taken before or after stereotactic body radiation therapy (not recorded which). The rearrangement links TRBV2 to TRBJ1-6; D unresolved. The TCR was taken from a donor at least 50 years old with non-small cell lung cancer. The CDR3 loop is CASSGESSYNSPLHF. CDR3 DNA: TGTGCCAGCAGTGGGGAGAGCTCCTATAATTCACCCCTCCACTTT.